This T cell receptor beta chain was documented in a study of cytomegalovirus exposure and HLA in healthy donors. General observations from the study: Earlier analysis yielded a pattern in which most TCR beta V segments were productive about 87% or about 30% of the time.

Notes on this clone: The antigen is unknown.

The PCR was carried out with 60 Vbeta primers and 13 Jbeta primers. Method: immunoSEQ multiplex PCR; TCRdb's copy keeps in-frame clones and lacks some. The sample carries 150,000 to 200,000 clones, just over 70% recorded once. Germline V lookup: CDR1 SGHDT, CDR2 YYEEEE. With 4 bases removed from V and 8 bases from J, the gap between germline ends came to 15 bases. This CDR3 is built from 13 residues. The receptor was derived from a man between 18 and 29 years old in good health and CMV-seropositive. The V and J genes are TRBV5-6 and TRBJ2-5; possible D gene TRBD2, 6 bases. The specimen sequenced was PBMCs. In DNA form, the CDR3 reads TGTGCCAGCAGCATAGGGACTGAGAATACCCAGTACTTC. It is translated as CASSIGTENTQYF. Drawing the rest from reference TRBV5-6 and TRBJ2-5, the complete variable domain is DAGVTQSPTHLIKTRGQQVTLRCSPKSGHDTVSWYQQALGQGPQFIFQYYEEEERQRGNFPDRFSGHQFPNYSSELNVNALLLGDSALYLCASSIGTENTQYFGPGTRLLVL.